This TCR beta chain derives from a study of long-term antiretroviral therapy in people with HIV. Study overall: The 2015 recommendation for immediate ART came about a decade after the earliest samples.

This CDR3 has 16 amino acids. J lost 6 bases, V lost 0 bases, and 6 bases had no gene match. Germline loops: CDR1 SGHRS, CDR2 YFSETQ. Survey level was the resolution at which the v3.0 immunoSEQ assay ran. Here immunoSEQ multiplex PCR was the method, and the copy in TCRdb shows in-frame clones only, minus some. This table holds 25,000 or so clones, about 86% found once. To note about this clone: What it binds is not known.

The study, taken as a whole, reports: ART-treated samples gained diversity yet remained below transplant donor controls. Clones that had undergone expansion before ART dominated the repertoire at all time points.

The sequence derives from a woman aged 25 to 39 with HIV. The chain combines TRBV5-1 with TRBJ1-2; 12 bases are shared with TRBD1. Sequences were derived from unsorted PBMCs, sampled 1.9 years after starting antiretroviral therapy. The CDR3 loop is CASSLEGTGGANGYTF. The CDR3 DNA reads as TGCGCCAGCAGCTTGGAGGGGACAGGGGGCGCGAATGGCTACACCTTC.